One sample yielded the 9 T cell receptor beta chains listed below, sequenced in a study of response to subunit inactivated influenza vaccine. In TCRdb, the RT-PCR reads were re-called with MiXCR into one record per CDR3 protein. The sample has around 520,000 distinct CDR3 sequences; about 11% are singletons. The sequenced sample was PBMCs from blood, obtained on the day of vaccination. The receptors were gathered from a man in his forties or fifties who received an inactivated influenza vaccine.

This chain links TRBV29-1 with TRBJ2-5; D is possibly TRBD1 (5 bases). V was clipped by 1 base and J by 5 bases, with 14 bases between them. The V gene's germline CDR1 is SQVTM and CDR2 ANQGSEA. The length of the CDR3 is 14 residues. CDR3: CSVEVWAGLETQYF. CDR3 bases: TGCAGCGTTGAAGTGTGGGCAGGGCTTGAGACCCAGTACTTC.

Here the CDR3 reads CSARSLADKETQYF. CDR3 bases: TGCAGTGCTAGATCGCTAGCGGATAAAGAGACCCAGTACTTC. The V call is TRBV20-1, the J call TRBJ2-5, with 7 bases lining up with TRBD2. V trimming: 2 bases; J trimming: 3 bases; junction bases outside the gene matches: 6. Germline V gene sequence: CDR1 DFQATT, CDR2 SNEGSKA (reference sequence). The CDR3 runs 14 residues.

V usage is TRBV11-3 and J usage is TRBJ2-2; no firm D call. The CDR3 is 15 amino acids. Germline CDR1 and CDR2: SGHNT and YENEEA. The V end was cut by 1 base, the J end by 6 bases, with 12 bases between. Here the CDR3 DNA reads TGTGCCAGCAGCTTAGCCCGCAACCAGCCCGGGGAGCTGTTTTTT. Translated: CASSLARNQPGELFF. Combining the CDR3 with reference TRBV11-3 and TRBJ2-2 gives the whole variable domain EAGVVQSPRYKIIEKKQPVAFWCNPISGHNTLYWYLQNLGQGPELLIRYENEEAVDDSQLPKDRFSAERLKGVDSTLKIQPAELGDSAVYLCASSLARNQPGELFFGEGSRLTVL.

As for this clonotype: A clone one base away is much larger, so this may be a read error. The chain employs TRBV5-1 and TRBJ2-3; 8 bases are shared with TRBD2. The germline V gene has CDR1 SGHRS and CDR2 YFSETQ. This CDR3 is built from 16 residues. The CDR3 coding sequence is TGCGCCAGCAGCCCTGTGGCGGGGGGCCCGTTGGATATGCAGTATTTT. Residues: CASSPVAGGPLDMQYF.

This chain uses TRBV21-1 with TRBJ2-1; the table's D call of TRBD2 was not tested on the DNA. TRBV21-1 is a documented pseudogene. This CDR3 is 14 amino acids long. The DNA of the CDR3 is TGTGCCAGCAGCCCCCTCCCCTCCTACAATGAGCAGTTCTTC. Protein: CASSPLPSYNEQFF.

This clonotype was seen a handful of times. The J gene is TRBJ1-1, the V gene TRBV20-1; D is ambiguous. Germline V gene data show CDR1 as DFQATT and CDR2 as SNEGSKA (reference sequence). With 7 bases removed from V and 2 bases from J, the gap between germline ends came to 14 bases. The CDR3 has 13 amino acids. The DNA for the CDR3 is TGCAGTGTTACGGGATCCCTTAACACTGAAGCTTTCTTT. Its protein product is CSVTGSLNTEAFF.

This clonotype showed up many times. V is TRBV12-3 or TRBV12-4 and J is TRBJ2-2; D not certain. The length of the CDR3 is 11 residues. Trimming took 7 bases from V and 2 from J, leaving 2 bases between them. CDR3 in amino acids: CASKNTGELFF. DNA of the CDR3: TGTGCCAGCAAAAACACCGGGGAGCTGTTTTTT.

The table lists this clonotype with many counts. This chain links TRBV28 with TRBJ2-7, with TRBD2 matching 9 bases. The CDR3 runs 18 residues. Germline lookup yields CDR1 MDHEN and CDR2 SYDVKM. V trimming: 7 bases; J trimming: 0 bases; junction bases outside the gene matches: 16. CDR3 sequence reads: CASIPGLADKISSYEQYF. CDR3 nucleotides: TGTGCCAGCATACCGGGACTAGCTGATAAAATAAGCTCCTACGAGCAGTACTTC. Full variable domain (rest looked up from reference TRBV28 and TRBJ2-7): DVKVTQSSRYLVKRTGEKVFLECVQDMDHENMFWYRQDPGLGLRLIYFSYDVKMKEKGDIPEGYSVSREKKERFSLILESASTNQTSMYLCASIPGLADKISSYEQYFGPGTRLTVT.

This chain connects TRBV29-1 to TRBJ2-7; 9 bases match TRBD1. The trim removed 5 bases at V and 4 bases at J, leaving 6 bases unmatched. The germline gives CDR1 SQVTM, CDR2 ANQGSEA. This CDR3 comprises 13 residues. The CDR3 nucleotides are TGCAGCGTTCGAGGACAGGGGAATTACGAGCAGTACTTC. It yields the protein CSVRGQGNYEQYF.